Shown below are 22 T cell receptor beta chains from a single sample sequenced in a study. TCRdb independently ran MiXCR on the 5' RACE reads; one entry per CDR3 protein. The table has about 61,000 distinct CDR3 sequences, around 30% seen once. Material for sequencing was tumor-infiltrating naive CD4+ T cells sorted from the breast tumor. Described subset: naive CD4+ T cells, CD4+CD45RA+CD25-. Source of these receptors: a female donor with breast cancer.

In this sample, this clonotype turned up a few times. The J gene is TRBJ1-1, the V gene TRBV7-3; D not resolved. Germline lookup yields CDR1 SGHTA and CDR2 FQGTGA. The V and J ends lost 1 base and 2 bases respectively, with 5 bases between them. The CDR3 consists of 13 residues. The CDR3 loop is CASSLSRNTEAFF. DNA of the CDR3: TGTGCCAGCAGCTTAAGCCGAAACACTGAAGCTTTCTTT. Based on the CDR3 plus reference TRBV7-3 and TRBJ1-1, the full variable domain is GAGVSQTPSNKVTEKGKYVELRCDPISGHTALYWYRQSLGQGPEFLIYFQGTGAADDSGLPNDRFFAVRPEGSVSTLKIQRTERGDSAVYLCASSLSRNTEAFFGQGTRLTVV.

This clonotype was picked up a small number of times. This CDR3 is CSAHDQGNIQYF. The DNA of the CDR3 is TGCAGTGCTCACGACCAGGGAAACATTCAGTACTTC. This chain connects TRBV20-1 to TRBJ2-4; the D gene is possibly TRBD1 (5 bases). Germline loops: CDR1 DFQATT, CDR2 SNEGSKA (reference sequence). The CDR3 has 12 amino acids. V lost 5 bases, J lost 6 bases, and 11 bases lay in between.

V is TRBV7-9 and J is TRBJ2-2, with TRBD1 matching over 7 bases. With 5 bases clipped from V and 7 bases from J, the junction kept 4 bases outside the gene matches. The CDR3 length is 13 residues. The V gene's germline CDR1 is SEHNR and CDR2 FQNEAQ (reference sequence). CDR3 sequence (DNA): TGTGCCAGCAGCGTAACAGGGGACGGGGAGCTGTTTTTT. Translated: CASSVTGDGELFF.

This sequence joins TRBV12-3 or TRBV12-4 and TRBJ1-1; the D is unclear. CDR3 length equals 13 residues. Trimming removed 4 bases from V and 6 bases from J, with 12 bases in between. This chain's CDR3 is CASSSRLIPEAFF. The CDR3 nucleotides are TGTGCCAGCAGTTCGAGATTGATCCCTGAAGCTTTCTTT.

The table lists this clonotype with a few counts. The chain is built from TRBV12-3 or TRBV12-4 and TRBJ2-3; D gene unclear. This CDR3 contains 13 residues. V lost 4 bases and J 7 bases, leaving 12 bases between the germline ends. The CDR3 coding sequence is TGTGCCAGCAGTTCACAATCAAGGAATACGCAGTATTTT. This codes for CASSSQSRNTQYF.

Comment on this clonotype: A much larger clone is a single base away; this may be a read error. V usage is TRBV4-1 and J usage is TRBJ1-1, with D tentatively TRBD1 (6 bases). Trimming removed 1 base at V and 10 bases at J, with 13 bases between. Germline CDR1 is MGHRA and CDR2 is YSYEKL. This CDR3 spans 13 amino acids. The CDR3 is CASSQAGGIGAFF. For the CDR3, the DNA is TGCGCCAGCAGCCAAGCCGGGGGCATTGGAGCTTTCTTT.

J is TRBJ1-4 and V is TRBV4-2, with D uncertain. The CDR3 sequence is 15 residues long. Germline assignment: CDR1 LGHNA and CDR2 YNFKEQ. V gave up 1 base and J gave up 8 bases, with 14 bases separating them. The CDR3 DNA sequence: TGTGCCAGCAGCCAAGTGGGCCAAGGGAGCGAAAAACTGTTTTTT. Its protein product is CASSQVGQGSEKLFF.

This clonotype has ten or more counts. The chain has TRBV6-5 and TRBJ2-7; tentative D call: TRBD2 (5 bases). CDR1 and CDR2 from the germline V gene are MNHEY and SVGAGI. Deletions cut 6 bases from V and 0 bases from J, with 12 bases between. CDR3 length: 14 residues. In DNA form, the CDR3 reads TGTGCCAGCAGCCACGGGGAGAGCTCCTACGAGCAGTACTTC. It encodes CASSHGESSYEQYF.

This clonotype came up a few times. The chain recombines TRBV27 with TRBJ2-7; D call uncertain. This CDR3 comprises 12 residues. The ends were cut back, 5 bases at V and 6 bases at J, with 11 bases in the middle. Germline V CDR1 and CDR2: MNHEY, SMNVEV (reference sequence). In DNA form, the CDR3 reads TGTGCCAGCAGTCCTAAAGGTTCCGAGCAGTACTTC. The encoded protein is CASSPKGSEQYF.

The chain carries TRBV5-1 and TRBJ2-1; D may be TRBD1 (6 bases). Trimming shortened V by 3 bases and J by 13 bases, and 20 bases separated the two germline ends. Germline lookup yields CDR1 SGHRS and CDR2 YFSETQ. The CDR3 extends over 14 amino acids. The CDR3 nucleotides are TGCGCCAGCAGCTCTTCCGACGGACAGCCCGGACAGTTCTTC. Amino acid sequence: CASSSSDGQPGQFF.

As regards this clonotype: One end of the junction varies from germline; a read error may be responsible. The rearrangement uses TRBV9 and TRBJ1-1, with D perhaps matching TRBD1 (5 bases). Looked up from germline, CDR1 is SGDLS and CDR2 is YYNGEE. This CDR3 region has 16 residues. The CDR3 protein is CASSVDGGSRNTETFF. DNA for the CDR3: TGTGCCAGCAGCGTAGATGGGGGGAGTAGGAACACTGAAACTTTCTTT.

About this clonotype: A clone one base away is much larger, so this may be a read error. Here the CDR3 DNA reads TGCAGTGCTAGTTCTCTAGGGGTTGATGAAGCTTTCTTT. Translating gives CSASSLGVDEAFF. The chain couples TRBV20-1 to TRBJ1-1; possible D gene TRBD1, 5 bases. Trimming pared 3 bases from V and 7 bases from J, leaving 15 bases between. Germline V gene lookup returns CDR1 DFQATT and CDR2 SNEGSKA (reference sequence). The CDR3 length is 13 residues.

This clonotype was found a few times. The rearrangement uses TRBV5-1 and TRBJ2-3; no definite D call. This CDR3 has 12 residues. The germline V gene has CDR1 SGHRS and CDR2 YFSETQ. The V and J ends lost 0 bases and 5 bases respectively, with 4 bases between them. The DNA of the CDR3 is TGCGCCAGCAGCTTGGGAGGAGATACGCAGTATTTT. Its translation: CASSLGGDTQYF.

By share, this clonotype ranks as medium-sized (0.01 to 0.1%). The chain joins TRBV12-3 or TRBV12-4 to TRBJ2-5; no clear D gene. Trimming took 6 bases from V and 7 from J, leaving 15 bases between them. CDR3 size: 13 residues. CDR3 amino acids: CASSIRTLGTQYF. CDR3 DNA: TGTGCCAGCAGCATCAGGACCCTTGGGACCCAGTACTTC.

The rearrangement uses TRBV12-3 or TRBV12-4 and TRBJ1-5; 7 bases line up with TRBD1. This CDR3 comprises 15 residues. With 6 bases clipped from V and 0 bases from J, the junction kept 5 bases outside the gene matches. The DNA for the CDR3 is TGTGCCAGCAGCTACCGACAGGGTAGCAATCAGCCCCAGCATTTT. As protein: CASSYRQGSNQPQHF.

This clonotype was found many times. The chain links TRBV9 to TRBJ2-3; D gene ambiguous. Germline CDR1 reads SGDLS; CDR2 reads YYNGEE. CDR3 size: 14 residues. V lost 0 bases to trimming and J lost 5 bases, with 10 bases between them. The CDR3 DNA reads TGTGCCAGCAGCGTAGCGGTCGCTAGAGATACGCAGTATTTT. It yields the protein CASSVAVARDTQYF.

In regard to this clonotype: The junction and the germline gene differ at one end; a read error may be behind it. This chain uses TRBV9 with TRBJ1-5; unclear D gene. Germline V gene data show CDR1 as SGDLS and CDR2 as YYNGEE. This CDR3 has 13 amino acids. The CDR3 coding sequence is TGTGCCAGCGGCGTAGGAGGTAATCAGCCCCAGCATTTT. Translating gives CASGVGGNQPQHF.

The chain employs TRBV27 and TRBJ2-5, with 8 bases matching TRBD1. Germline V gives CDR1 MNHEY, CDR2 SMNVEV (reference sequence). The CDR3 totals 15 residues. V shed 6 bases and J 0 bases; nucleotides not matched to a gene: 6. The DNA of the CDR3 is TGTGCCAGCAGACGGACAGGGAGTCACCAAGAGACCCAGTACTTC. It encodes CASRRTGSHQETQYF.

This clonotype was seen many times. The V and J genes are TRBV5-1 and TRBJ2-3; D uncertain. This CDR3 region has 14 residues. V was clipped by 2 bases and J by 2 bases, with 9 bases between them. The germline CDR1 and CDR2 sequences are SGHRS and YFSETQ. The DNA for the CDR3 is TGCGCCAGCAGCTTACGACCCACCACAGATACGCAGTATTTT. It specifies CASSLRPTTDTQYF.

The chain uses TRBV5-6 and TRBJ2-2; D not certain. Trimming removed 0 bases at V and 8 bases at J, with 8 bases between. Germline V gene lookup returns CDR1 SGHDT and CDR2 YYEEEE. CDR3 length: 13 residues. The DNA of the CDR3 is TGTGCCAGCAGCTTGGCCGGGCCGGGGGAGCTGTTTTTT. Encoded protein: CASSLAGPGELFF.

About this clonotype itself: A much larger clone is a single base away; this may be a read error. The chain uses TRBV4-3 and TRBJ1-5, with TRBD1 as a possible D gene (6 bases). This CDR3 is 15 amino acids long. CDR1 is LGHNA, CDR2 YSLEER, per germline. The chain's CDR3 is CAGSQDTQQGTRQHF. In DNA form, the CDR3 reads TGCGCCGGCAGCCAAGATACTCAGCAGGGGACTAGACAGCATTTT.

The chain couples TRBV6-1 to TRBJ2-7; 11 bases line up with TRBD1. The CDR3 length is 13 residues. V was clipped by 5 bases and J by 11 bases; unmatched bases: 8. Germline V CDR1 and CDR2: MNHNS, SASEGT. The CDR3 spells CASSISPGQGEYF. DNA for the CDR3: TGTGCCAGCAGTATATCACCGGGACAGGGGGAGTACTTC.